This TCR beta chain was captured in a study of cytomegalovirus exposure and HLA in healthy donors. Study-level findings and limits: In an earlier analysis, about 87% or about 30%: the productive usage of most TCR beta V segments.

At least ten counts were recorded for this clone. The antigen is unknown. PCR was performed using 60 Vbeta and 13 Jbeta primers. The data were produced by immunoSEQ multiplex PCR, yet TCRdb's version contains in-frame clones alone and is incomplete. The sample gives roughly 100,000 clones, 60% to 85% of which show up once; around 9.3% is in the top ten. The CDR3 is 15 amino acids. J gave up 4 bases and V 5 bases, and 7 bases lay outside the gene matches. The V gene's germline CDR1 is MDHEN and CDR2 SYDVKM. The rearrangement links TRBV28 to TRBJ2-2, with 7 positions matching TRBD2. The sample comprised PBMCs. This clonotype originated in a man in his forties or fifties in good health and CMV-seronegative. CDR3 amino acids: CASSRGGPSTGELFF. CDR3 DNA sequence: TGTGCCAGCAGTCGCGGGGGTCCAAGCACCGGGGAGCTGTTTTTT.